This T cell receptor (beta chain) was profiled in a study of Graves' ophthalmopathy and Graves' hyperthyroidism. Amplified TCR beta CDR3 regions were obtained using RNA transcripts as template. First-round RT-PCR employed HTBI primers, with a second-round multiplex PCR after it. Each CDR3 protein is one row after TCRdb ran MiXCR on the multiplex PCR reads. The table has 200,000 to 300,000 distinct CDR3 sequences, around 50% seen once. CDR1 and CDR2 (germline): DFQATT, SNEGSKA (reference sequence). The CDR3 is 16 amino acids. Trimming removed 1 base from V and 0 bases from J, with 16 bases in between. This TCR was sampled from an adult man with Graves' ophthalmopathy. The genes are TRBV20-1 and TRBJ2-7; possibly TRBD1 or TRBD2 for D (5 bases each). The sample consisted of peripheral blood. The CDR3 nucleotides read TGCAGTGCTAGAGGAGTACGGGGCAACAACTCCTACGAGCAGTACTTC. This encodes CSARGVRGNNSYEQYF.